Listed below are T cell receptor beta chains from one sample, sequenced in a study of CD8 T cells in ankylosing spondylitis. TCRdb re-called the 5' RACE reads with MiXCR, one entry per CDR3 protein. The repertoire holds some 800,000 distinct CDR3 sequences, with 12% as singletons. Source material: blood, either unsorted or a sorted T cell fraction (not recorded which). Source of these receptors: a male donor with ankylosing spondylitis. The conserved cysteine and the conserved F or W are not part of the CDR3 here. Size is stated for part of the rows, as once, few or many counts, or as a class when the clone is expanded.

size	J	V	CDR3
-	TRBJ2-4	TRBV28	ASSLFRGVNIQY
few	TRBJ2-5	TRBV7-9	ASSVTSGRETQY
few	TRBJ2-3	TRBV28	ASNSPGTTSTDTQY
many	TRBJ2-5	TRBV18	ASSPRETQY
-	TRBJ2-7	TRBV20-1	SASIGGGEQY
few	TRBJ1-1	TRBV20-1	SARSQDRTEAF
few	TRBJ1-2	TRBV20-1	SARDNGRPSNYGYT
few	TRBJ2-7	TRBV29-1	SVGTFYEQY
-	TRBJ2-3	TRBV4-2	ASSLSIGVWADTQY
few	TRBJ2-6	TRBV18	ASSRQEGTRVGANVLT
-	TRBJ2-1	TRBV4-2	ASSQVGGGSGDFYNEQF
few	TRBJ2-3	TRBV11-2	ASSLGRGGQGGPDTQY
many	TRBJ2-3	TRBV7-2	ASSPGFTQY
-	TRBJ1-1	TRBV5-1	ASSLGTGTAEAF
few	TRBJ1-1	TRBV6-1	ASSRTGQGYEAF
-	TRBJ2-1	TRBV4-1	ASRSQGAGLSSYNEQF
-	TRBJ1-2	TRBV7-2	ASSLVYRQEGGYT
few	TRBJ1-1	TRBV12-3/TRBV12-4	ASSLWIATEAF
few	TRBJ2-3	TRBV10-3	AISGGTDTQY
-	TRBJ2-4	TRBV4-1	ASSQAGTGMGKNIQY
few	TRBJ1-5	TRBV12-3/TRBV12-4	ASSLQFDQPQH
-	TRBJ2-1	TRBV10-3	AISGPTGNEQF
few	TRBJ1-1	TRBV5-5	ASSFPFMNTEAF
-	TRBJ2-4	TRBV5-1	ASSRDSFAKNIQY
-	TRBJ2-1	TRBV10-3	ATSGTSGERAYNEQF
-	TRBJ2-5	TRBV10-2	ASWGTGKGTQY
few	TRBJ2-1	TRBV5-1	ASSSDRDSINEQF
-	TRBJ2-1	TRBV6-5	ASSYPGTEF
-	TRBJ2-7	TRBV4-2	ASSQPGQETYEQY
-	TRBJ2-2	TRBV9	ASSARSLPQDTGELF
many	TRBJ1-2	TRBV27	ASRPTGSYGYT
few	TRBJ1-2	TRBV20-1	SASTGQGFGYT
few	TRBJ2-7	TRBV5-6	ASSFQGAFYEQY
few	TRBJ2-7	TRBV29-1	SVEIILGLAGTYEQY
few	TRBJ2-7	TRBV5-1	ASSQTRSYEQY
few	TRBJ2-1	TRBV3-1	ASGYETSGNWNEQF
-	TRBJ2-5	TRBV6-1	ASSASGTGEQTQY
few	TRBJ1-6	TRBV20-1	SAPQQRENSPLH
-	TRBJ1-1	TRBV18	ASSRDSLRAEAF
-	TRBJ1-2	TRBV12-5	ASGAGAYGYT
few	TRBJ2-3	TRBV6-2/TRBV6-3	ASRWGTSGATDTQY
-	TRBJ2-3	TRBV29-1	SVAWGPRADTQY
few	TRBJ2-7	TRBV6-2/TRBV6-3	ASSYNRQRTYEQY
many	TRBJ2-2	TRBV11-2	ASSHLLSGGPNTGELF
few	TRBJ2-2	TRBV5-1	ASSFTSEGGELF
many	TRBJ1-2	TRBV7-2	ASSFSQGAYGYT
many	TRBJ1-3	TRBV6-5	ASSYPTAGRSSGNTIY
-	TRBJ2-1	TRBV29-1	SVRGGRGAYNEQF
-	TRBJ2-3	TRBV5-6	ASSLGLARTQY
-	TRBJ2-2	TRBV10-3	AISGTNTGELF
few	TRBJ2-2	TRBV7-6	ASSLVDGTGELF
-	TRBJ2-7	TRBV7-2	ASSSSGGGEQY
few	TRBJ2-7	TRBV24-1	ATSDSTGFTYEQY
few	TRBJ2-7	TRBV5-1	ASSLGTLTTDYEQY